This T cell receptor (beta chain) was obtained from a study of blood T cell repertoires in COVID-19. Study details: Italy, Spain and the United States were the sources of the convalescent and acute COVID-19 samples. Nucleic acid was either cDNA or gDNA, and it came from T cells, B-cell-depleted T cells, or PBMCs.

The V gene's germline CDR1 is MNHEY and CDR2 SMNVEV (reference sequence). The CDR3 consists of 15 residues. Between the trimmed V and J ends, which lost 6 bases and 0 bases, there was a span of 12 bases. Study processing details: Counts of nucleated cells, estimated from reference gene primer amplification, were obtained. TCRdb keeps only in-frame clones here, not all; method: immunoSEQ multiplex PCR. V and J calls and clone size are as listed in that table; D and trimming were resolved from the DNA. The sample lists roughly 140,000 clones; 84% were seen once. The sequence came from a human donor in a cohort sampled during active COVID-19. The chain is built from TRBV27 and TRBJ1-5; D unresolved. The sample comprised peripheral blood. The CDR3 DNA reads TGTGCCAGCAGCTTAGACATGGTTAGCAATCAGCCCCAGCATTTT. It codes for CASSLDMVSNQPQHF.